These 27 T cell receptor beta chains were sequenced from one sample in a study of metastatic and nonmetastatic thyroid tumors. TCRdb re-clonotyped the PCR reads through MiXCR. This table has approximately 35,000 clones, approximately 40% appearing once. All patients were treatment-naive before thyroid surgery. Sequencing used tumor tissue. The origin of the receptors is a female donor with papillary thyroid cancer or a benign thyroid nodule (not recorded which). Some clones in this sample may be carry-over from other donors' samples.

V is TRBV5-6 and J is TRBJ1-2, with D possibly matching TRBD1 (6 bases). The V gene lost 6 bases and the J gene lost 4 bases, with 13 bases spanning the gap. This CDR3 is built from 13 residues. Germline assignment: CDR1 SGHDT and CDR2 YYEEEE. The CDR3: CASTRIGGYGYTF. In DNA form, the CDR3 reads TGTGCCAGCACCAGGATAGGGGGCTATGGCTACACCTTC.

This clone was counted a few times. This chain links TRBV10-2 with TRBJ1-1, with D maybe TRBD1 (6 bases). The CDR3 runs 15 residues. Between the trimmed V and J ends, which lost 3 bases and 5 bases, there was a span of 16 bases. CDR1 and CDR2 (germline): WSHSY, SAAADI. DNA for the CDR3: TGCGCCAGCAGTGATCGCGGGATGAGGGGGACTGAAGCTTTCTTT. Its translation: CASSDRGMRGTEAFF.

The rearrangement joins TRBV28 to TRBJ2-2, with TRBD1 matching 8 bases. Trimming at V came to 8 bases and at J to 0 bases, leaving 5 bases not matched to a gene. Germline CDR1 MDHEN, CDR2 SYDVKM. The CDR3 sequence is 15 residues long. The CDR3 nucleotides are TGTGCCAGCGGGATGGGACAGGCGAACACCGGGGAGCTGTTTTTT. Translating gives CASGMGQANTGELFF.

The chain recombines TRBV5-1 with TRBJ2-7; 14 positions agree with TRBD2. CDR3 length: 14 amino acids. Germline V gene lookup returns CDR1 SGHRS and CDR2 YFSETQ. V lost 7 bases and J lost 3; bases outside the gene matches: 3. CDR3 bases: TGCGCCAGCGGGACTAGCGGGAGTATCTACGAGCAGTACTTC. This sequence encodes CASGTSGSIYEQYF.

The CDR3 DNA sequence: TGTGCCAGCAGTATAGCGGGAGGGATCTCTGGGGCCAACGTCCTGACTTTC. Its translation is CASSIAGGISGANVLTF. The genes are TRBV6-1 and TRBJ2-6; 11 positions match TRBD2. The CDR3 loop spans 17 amino acids. The germline CDR1 and CDR2 sequences are MNHNS and SASEGT. The V segment lost 5 bases and the J segment 0 bases; nucleotides outside the gene matches: 3.

This clone was detected a few times. This chain links TRBV28 with TRBJ2-1, with TRBD2 matching over 7 bases. Germline CDR1 is MDHEN and CDR2 is SYDVKM. After removal of 4 bases from V and 9 bases from J, the junction contained 12 bases not matched to a gene. This CDR3 region has 15 residues. The CDR3 is CASSSLAGRAGEQFF. CDR3 bases: TGTGCCAGCAGTTCCTTGGCGGGGAGGGCGGGTGAGCAGTTCTTC.

The rearrangement joins TRBV4-3 to TRBJ2-5; D is unclear. Per germline, CDR1 LGHNA and CDR2 YSLEER. This CDR3 has 12 residues. The ends were cut back, 1 base at V and 7 bases at J, with 7 bases in the middle. In DNA form, the CDR3 reads TGCGCCAGCAGCCAAGGAGATGGGACCCAGTACTTC. This codes for CASSQGDGTQYF.

This clone was picked up one time. The rearrangement joins TRBV9 to TRBJ2-5; D is perhaps TRBD1 (7 bases). V was pared by 4 bases and J by 3 bases, with 13 bases between. From germline, CDR1 is SGDLS and CDR2 YYNGEE. The CDR3 extends over 14 amino acids. The chain's CDR3 is CASSTDREEETQYF. The CDR3 DNA reads TGTGCCAGCAGCACCGACAGGGAGGAAGAGACCCAGTACTTC.

This chain links TRBV20-1 with TRBJ2-7; 7 bases line up with TRBD2. V trimming: 3 bases; J trimming: 0 bases; junction bases outside the gene matches: 2. The CDR3 spans 13 residues. Germline CDR1 reads DFQATT; CDR2 reads SNEGSKA (reference sequence). The CDR3 nucleotides read TGCAGTGCTAGGGGGGACTACTCCTACGAGCAGTACTTC. Protein sequence: CSARGDYSYEQYF.

In this sample, this clone turned up a few times. The CDR3 reads CASIGDSNLYTF. CDR3 bases: TGTGCCAGCATCGGGGACAGCAACCTATACACCTTC. This chain uses TRBV7-2 with TRBJ1-2; TRBD1 agrees at 7 bases. V dropped 7 bases and J dropped 11; count of bases not matched to a gene: 10. Germline CDR1 SGHTA, CDR2 FQGNSA. The CDR3 length is 12 residues.

V is TRBV27 and J is TRBJ1-6, with 7 bases matching TRBD1. This CDR3 region has 14 residues. Germline assignment: CDR1 MNHEY and CDR2 SMNVEV (reference sequence). Trimming cost V 6 bases and J 9 bases; bases outside gene matches: 8. DNA of the CDR3: TGTGCCAGCAGACGACAGGGTCTTGGTTCACCCCTCCACTTT. Translated, it gives CASRRQGLGSPLHF.

This sequence joins TRBV19 and TRBJ2-2, with TRBD2 matching 13 bases. Germline V gives CDR1 LNHDA, CDR2 SQIVND (reference sequence). The length of the CDR3 is 14 residues. The J segment lost 4 bases and the V segment lost 10 bases, leaving 3 bases of the junction unmatched. The CDR3 is CATRTSGSTGELFF. The DNA for the CDR3 is TGTGCCACACGGACTAGCGGGAGCACCGGGGAGCTGTTTTTT.

The gene calls are TRBV6-1 and TRBJ1-1; tentative D call: TRBD1 (5 bases). The CDR3 loop spans 13 amino acids. V shed 7 bases and J shed 4 bases, with 13 bases lying between them. The germline V gene encodes CDR1 MNHNS and CDR2 SASEGT. CDR3 residues: CASIPGRGTEAFF. The CDR3 DNA reads as TGTGCCAGCATCCCCGGGAGGGGCACTGAAGCTTTCTTT.

This chain links TRBV10-3 with TRBJ1-2; D is unresolved. CDR3 length equals 12 residues. The V end was cut by 4 bases, the J end by 4 bases, with 7 bases between. Germline loops: CDR1 ENHRY, CDR2 SYGVKD. DNA of the CDR3: TGTGCCATCAGTGCCCAGGTCTATGGCTACACCTTC. This gives the protein CAISAQVYGYTF.

Many counts were recorded for this clone. The chain joins TRBV6-1 to TRBJ1-5; tentatively, D is TRBD1 (5 bases). This CDR3 has 14 amino acids. CDR1 and CDR2 from the germline V gene are MNHNS and SASEGT. V lost 2 bases and J lost 6, with 11 bases in between. The CDR3 reads CASSEQVGGQPQHF. The CDR3 nucleotides are TGTGCCAGCAGTGAACAGGTCGGGGGTCAGCCCCAGCATTTT.

V usage is TRBV20-1 and J usage is TRBJ2-1, with a tentative D call TRBD1 (5 bases). Germline CDR1 reads DFQATT; CDR2 reads SNEGSKA (reference sequence). The CDR3 has 13 residues. The CDR3 DNA reads TGCAGCCGAAGGGGAAATGGCAGGAATGAGCAGTTCTTC. This sequence encodes CSRRGNGRNEQFF.

The chain combines TRBV27 with TRBJ2-2; D remains ambiguous. The CDR3 totals 13 residues. Trimming took 3 bases from V and 6 from J, leaving 8 bases between them. Germline assignment: CDR1 MNHEY and CDR2 SMNVEV (reference sequence). The CDR3 bases are TGTGCCAGCAGTTTGTGGTTGGCCGGGGAGCTGTTTTTT. As protein: CASSLWLAGELFF.

CDR3 DNA: TGTGCCAGCAGCTACCAGAGGGGGGGCGCTAGCACAGATACGCAGTATTTT. It yields the protein CASSYQRGGASTDTQYF. J is TRBJ2-3 and V is TRBV7-8, with a tentative D call TRBD2 (7 bases). This CDR3 contains 17 residues. Germline CDR1 and CDR2: SGHVS and FQNEAQ. Trimming removed 4 bases at V and 0 bases at J, with 17 bases between.

V is TRBV11-2 and J is TRBJ2-1, with a weak D call TRBD2 (6 bases). Deletions cut 1 base from V and 9 bases from J, with 10 bases between. Germline lookup yields CDR1 SGHAT and CDR2 FQNNGV. This CDR3 region has 13 residues. The CDR3 spells CASSLGTGGEQFF. The DNA for the CDR3 is TGTGCCAGCAGCTTAGGAACCGGGGGTGAGCAGTTCTTC. Variable domain in full (rest from reference TRBV11-2 and TRBJ2-1): EAGVAQSPRYKIIEKRQSVAFWCNPISGHATLYWYQQILGQGPKLLIQFQNNGVVDDSQLPKDRFSAERLKGVDSTLKIQPAKLEDSAVYLCASSLGTGGEQFFGPGTRLTVL.

As DNA, the CDR3 is TGTGCCAGCAGCCCAGGCAACAGGGGGTTCGACGAGCAGTACTTC. This sequence encodes CASSPGNRGFDEQYF. The chain carries TRBV6-1 and TRBJ2-7; TRBD1 agrees at 8 bases. Germline V gene data show CDR1 as MNHNS and CDR2 as SASEGT. The CDR3 is 15 amino acids. J gave up 5 bases and V 6 bases, and 12 bases lay outside the gene matches.

This clone showed up just once. The chain couples TRBV6-2 or TRBV6-3 to TRBJ2-2; TRBD2 matches 7 bases. In germline, CDR1 is MNHEY, CDR2 SVGEGT. The CDR3 is made up of 18 amino acids. V trimming: 6 bases; J trimming: 4 bases; junction bases outside the gene matches: 17. CDR3 sequence: CASRHLSGGPSVTGELFF. CDR3 coding DNA: TGTGCCAGCAGGCACCTATCGGGGGGTCCTTCTGTCACCGGGGAGCTGTTTTTT.

The J gene is TRBJ2-2, the V gene TRBV20-1, with TRBD1 matching over 11 bases. With 0 bases clipped from V and 3 bases from J, the junction kept 3 bases outside the gene matches. This CDR3 contains 16 residues. Germline V gene lookup returns CDR1 DFQATT and CDR2 SNEGSKA (reference sequence). CDR3 coding DNA: TGCAGTGCTAGAGAACCGGGACAGGGGGACACCGGGGAGCTGTTTTTT. Protein: CSAREPGQGDTGELFF.

This clone has more than one count but fewer than ten. The chain carries TRBV6-1 and TRBJ2-7; D uncertain. In germline, CDR1 is MNHNS, CDR2 SASEGT. Trimming took 2 bases from V and 3 from J, leaving 5 bases between them. The CDR3 is made up of 12 amino acids. CDR3 amino acids: CASSEQYYEQYF. The CDR3 bases are TGTGCCAGCAGTGAACAATACTACGAGCAGTACTTC.

This clone was seen only a few times. At one boundary the junction diverges from the germline segment, which might be a read error. The chain has TRBV6-2 or TRBV6-3 and TRBJ2-1; D uncertain. Germline CDR1 is MNHEY and CDR2 is SVGEGT. There are 14 residues in the CDR3. CDR3: CASRNLNSYNEQFF. CDR3 nucleotide sequence: TGTGCTAGCAGGAACCTTAACTCCTATAATGAGCAGTTCTTC.

The sample holds many counts of this clone. This sequence joins TRBV30 and TRBJ1-1; D might be TRBD1 (6 bases). The CDR3 sequence is 16 residues long. Trimming stripped 2 bases from V and 1 base from J, with 17 bases between. CDR1 GTSNPN and CDR2 SVGIG come from the germline V gene (reference sequence). CDR3 amino acids: CAWSLRGRGSNTEAFF. CDR3 coding DNA: TGTGCCTGGAGTTTGCGGGGGCGCGGGTCGAACACTGAAGCTTTCTTT.

The J gene is TRBJ2-2, the V gene TRBV10-2, with 10 bases aligning to TRBD1. The CDR3 extends over 15 amino acids. Germline V CDR1 and CDR2: WSHSY, SAAADI. Trimming cost V 2 bases and J 8 bases; bases outside gene matches: 5. The CDR3: CASSERQGARGELFF. DNA of the CDR3: TGCGCCAGCAGTGAGCGACAGGGGGCAAGGGGGGAGCTGTTTTTT.

This clone appeared once. The chain uses TRBV12-3 or TRBV12-4 and TRBJ1-1; D might be TRBD1 (5 bases). The CDR3 has 14 amino acids. V shed 8 bases and J shed 1 base, with 14 bases lying between them. Here the CDR3 DNA reads TGTGCCAGCTGTGCGGGACGGGAGAACACTGAAGCTTTCTTT. Amino acids: CASCAGRENTEAFF.